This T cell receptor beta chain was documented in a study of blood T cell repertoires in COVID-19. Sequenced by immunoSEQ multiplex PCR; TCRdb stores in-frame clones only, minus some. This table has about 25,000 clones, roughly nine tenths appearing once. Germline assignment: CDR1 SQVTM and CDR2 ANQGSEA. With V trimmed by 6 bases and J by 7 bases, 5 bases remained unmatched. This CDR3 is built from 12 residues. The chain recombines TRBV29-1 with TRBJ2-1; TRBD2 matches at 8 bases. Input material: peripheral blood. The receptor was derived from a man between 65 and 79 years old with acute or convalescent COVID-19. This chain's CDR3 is CSVGLAGNEQFF. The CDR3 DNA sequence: TGCAGCGTCGGACTAGCAGGGAATGAGCAGTTCTTC.